The rows below give T cell receptor beta chains drawn from one sample of a study of T cell repertoires in cytomegalovirus infection. Each CDR3 protein is one row after TCRdb ran MiXCR on the reads. Found here are about 340,000 distinct CDR3 sequences, just under 30% of them singletons; the top ten hold about 20%. Their recognized antigens are unknown. The source was cultured PBMCs, collected from culture after CMV antigen stimulation. The receptors originated from a human donor in good health (CMV status not recorded). Some clones in this sample may be carry-over from other donors' samples. CDR3s include the opening cysteine and the closing phenylalanine or tryptophan. D genes are given only for firm matches. Clone size is given for some rows only: seen once, a few or many times, or a class if the clone is expanded.

>.|TRBV20-1|TRBJ2-1|TRBD2
CSARDPGGGNNEQFF
TGCAGTGCTAGAGACCCGGGAGGAGGGAACAATGAGCAGTTCTTC
>.|TRBV20-1|TRBJ2-3|TRBD1
CSASKQGAPGGTQYF
TGCAGTGCTAGTAAACAGGGGGCACCTGGGGGTACGCAGTATTTT
>.|TRBV27|TRBJ1-2|TRBD1
CASRKIPGGTYGYTF
TGTGCCAGCAGGAAAATACCAGGGGGGACCTATGGCTACACCTTC
>.|TRBV11-2|TRBJ1-1|.
CASSARPGADTEAFF
TGTGCCAGCAGCGCCCGCCCAGGGGCGGACACTGAAGCTTTCTTT
>.|TRBV19|TRBJ1-5|.
CASNRLGDQPQHF
TGTGCCAGTAATCGGCTAGGGGATCAGCCCCAGCATTTT
>.|TRBV18|TRBJ2-7|TRBD1
CASSPPGQGKDHEQYF
TGTGCCAGCTCACCACCGGGACAGGGGAAGGACCACGAGCAGTACTTC
>many|TRBV4-2|TRBJ2-7|.
CASSQLDEAYEQYF
TGTGCCAGCAGCCAATTGGACGAGGCCTACGAGCAGTACTTC
>.|TRBV20-1|TRBJ1-3|.
CSAFFGQKPGNTIYF
TGCAGTGCTTTCTTCGGACAGAAGCCTGGAAACACCATATATTTT
>many|TRBV5-4|TRBJ2-7|TRBD1
CASSSGTGVSYEQYF
TGTGCCAGCAGCTCCGGGACAGGGGTCTCCTACGAGCAGTACTTC
>few|TRBV20-1|TRBJ1-6|TRBD1
CSARDPGTDSPLHF
TGCAGTGCTAGAGATCCTGGGACAGATTCACCCCTCCACTTT
>many|TRBV7-2|TRBJ2-7|.
CASSLSFGTYEQYF
TGTGCCAGCAGCCTATCCTTTGGGACCTACGAGCAGTACTTC
>few|TRBV5-8|TRBJ2-7|TRBD2
CASSRAWGGYEQYF
TGTGCCAGCAGCCGAGCTTGGGGGGGCTACGAGCAGTACTTC
>few|TRBV5-1|TRBJ1-2|.
CASSLAADGRVGYTF
TGCGCCAGCAGCTTGGCCGCCGACGGTAGAGTGGGCTACACCTTC